Presented here are 31 T cell receptor beta chains from one specimen sequenced in a study of blood T cell repertoires in COVID-19. Method: immunoSEQ multiplex PCR; TCRdb's copy keeps in-frame clones and lacks some. Of 35,000 to 40,000 clones listed, 70% to 90% were seen once; the top ten hold 12%. The sample comprised peripheral blood. The receptors here all came from a man aged 55 to 70 with active COVID-19.

J is TRBJ2-3 and V is TRBV6-2 or TRBV6-3; TRBD2 agrees at 7 bases. Germline CDR1 MNHEY, CDR2 SVGEGT. V trimming: 2 bases; J trimming: 5 bases; junction bases outside the gene matches: 4. The CDR3 runs to 14 residues. CDR3 nucleotides: TGTGCCAGCAGTTACGTGGGAGGGGAAGATACGCAGTATTTT. This sequence encodes CASSYVGGEDTQYF.

This chain uses TRBV5-1 with TRBJ1-1, with D unclear. The CDR3 sequence is 13 residues long. In germline, CDR1 is SGHRS, CDR2 YFSETQ. V gave up 0 bases and J gave up 10 bases, with 13 bases separating them. CDR3 in amino acids: CASSLAYGRRAFF. The CDR3 DNA follows: TGCGCCAGCAGCTTGGCCTATGGGAGGCGAGCTTTCTTT. Together with reference TRBV5-1 and TRBJ1-1, the CDR3 gives the full variable domain: KAGVTQTPRYLIKTRGQQVTLSCSPISGHRSVSWYQQTPGQGLQFLFEYFSETQRNKGNFPGRFSGRQFSNSRSEMNVSTLELGDSALYLCASSLAYGRRAFFGQGTRLTVV.

CDR3 DNA sequence: TGTGCCAGCAGGCCCCGGGACAGGGGATCCGCAGCAGATACGCAGTATTTT. Amino acids: CASRPRDRGSAADTQYF. The chain is built from TRBV2 and TRBJ2-3; 10 bases match TRBD1. Trimming took 6 bases from V and 4 from J; bases not matched to a gene: 13. In germline, CDR1 is SNHLY, CDR2 FYNNEI. The CDR3 runs to 17 residues.

V is TRBV3-1 (or the pseudogene TRBV3-2) and J is TRBJ1-1, with 10 bases matching TRBD1. V shed 7 bases and J 5 bases; nucleotides not matched to a gene: 7. Looked up from germline, CDR1 is LGHDT and CDR2 is YNNKEL (reference sequence). CDR3 size: 14 residues. CDR3 sequence reads: CASTDRGLRTEAFF. CDR3 DNA: TGTGCCAGCACCGACAGGGGGCTCCGGACTGAAGCTTTCTTT.

This chain joins TRBV6-5 and TRBJ1-5; D is perhaps TRBD1 (5 bases). Germline loops: CDR1 MNHEY, CDR2 SVGAGI. V dropped 2 bases and J dropped 5 bases, with 10 bases sitting between them. The CDR3 has 14 residues. The CDR3 nucleotides read TGTGCCAGCAGTTACCTACAGGACGATCAGCCCCAGCATTTT. Translation gives CASSYLQDDQPQHF.

Note on this clone: This specimen includes other DNA sequences encoding the same CDR3. The V call is TRBV5-1, the J call TRBJ2-1; D is perhaps TRBD2 (5 bases). The CDR3 is 15 amino acids. V was trimmed by 2 bases and J by 0 bases, leaving 9 bases between them. Germline lookup yields CDR1 SGHRS and CDR2 YFSETQ. The CDR3 DNA reads TGCGCCAGCAGCTTAACGGGGAGCTCCTACAATGAGCAGTTCTTC. Translated: CASSLTGSSYNEQFF. Full variable domain (outside the CDR3, taken from reference TRBV5-1 and TRBJ2-1): KAGVTQTPRYLIKTRGQQVTLSCSPISGHRSVSWYQQTPGQGLQFLFEYFSETQRNKGNFPGRFSGRQFSNSRSEMNVSTLELGDSALYLCASSLTGSSYNEQFFGPGTRLTVL.

This clone was counted a single time. This rearrangement joins TRBV18 to TRBJ1-1; tentatively, D is TRBD1 (6 bases). Germline CDR1 and CDR2: KGHSH and LQKENI. The CDR3 has 14 amino acids. V lost 2 bases and J lost 6, with 13 bases in between. The CDR3 region has the DNA TGTGCCAGCTCACCAGTCCGGGGGGCCCCTGAAGCTTTCTTT. It yields the protein CASSPVRGAPEAFF.

The CDR3 nucleotides read TGTGCCAGCAGCGGGACTGGGGGTTACAATGAGCAGTTCTTC. This encodes CASSGTGGYNEQFF. V and J are TRBV6-5 and TRBJ2-1; TRBD2 is a possible D gene (6 bases). The germline V gene has CDR1 MNHEY and CDR2 SVGAGI. V lost 6 bases, J lost 4 bases, and 13 bases lay in between. This CDR3 has 14 residues.

DNA for the CDR3: TGCAGCGTTGGGGTTGAGGGTTTTGTTGGCTATGGCTACACCTTC. Translation: CSVGVEGFVGYGYTF. The chain carries TRBV29-1 and TRBJ1-2; the D is unclear. CDR1 is SQVTM and CDR2 is ANQGSEA in the germline V gene. The CDR3 consists of 15 residues. Deletions cut 4 bases from V and 4 bases from J, with 19 bases between.

The V and J genes are TRBV10-3 and TRBJ2-2; 12 bases align to TRBD2. The CDR3 runs 15 residues. In germline, CDR1 is ENHRY, CDR2 SYGVKD. V lost 10 bases and J lost 4; bases outside the gene matches: 7. The CDR3 DNA reads TGTGCCAGCCGACTAGCGGGAGACGGCACCGGGGAGCTGTTTTTT. Translation gives CASRLAGDGTGELFF.

The rearrangement joins TRBV4-2 to TRBJ1-5; 7 nucleotides line up with TRBD1. Germline V lookup: CDR1 LGHNA, CDR2 YNFKEQ. CDR3 length: 15 amino acids. Losses at the gene ends were 0 bases for V and 4 bases for J; bases not matched to a gene: 3. Here the CDR3 DNA reads TGTGCCAGCAGCCAAGACAGGGGGACAAATCAGCCCCAGCATTTT. Translated, it gives CASSQDRGTNQPQHF.

CDR3 protein: CASSQDIVPYEQYF. DNA for the CDR3: TGTGCCAGCAGCCAAGATATCGTTCCCTACGAGCAGTACTTC. This chain connects TRBV14 to TRBJ2-7; no firm D call. Trimming stripped 0 bases from V and 2 bases from J, with 8 bases between. The germline gives CDR1 SGHDN, CDR2 FVKESK. The CDR3 spans 14 residues.

This chain uses TRBV19 with TRBJ1-4; the D is unclear. Germline CDR1 LNHDA, CDR2 SQIVND (reference sequence). The CDR3 has 13 residues. V was shortened by 6 bases and J by 3 bases, with 8 bases between the two germline ends. The CDR3: CASSGGANEKLFF. The CDR3 DNA is TGTGCCAGTAGCGGCGGTGCTAATGAAAAACTGTTTTTT.

This clone turned up a few times. The CDR3 region is CASSQAQINSPLHF. The CDR3 DNA follows: TGTGCCAGCAGCCAAGCGCAGATTAATTCACCCCTCCACTTT. The chain couples TRBV3-1 (or the pseudogene TRBV3-2) to TRBJ1-6, with D uncertain. The V end lost 1 base, the J end lost 6 bases, and 7 bases lay between the germline ends. Germline values: CDR1 LGHDT, CDR2 YNNKEL (reference sequence). This CDR3 is 14 amino acids long.

The chain is built from TRBV11-2 and TRBJ1-4; TRBD1 agrees at 8 bases. Per germline, CDR1 SGHAT and CDR2 FQNNGV. Trimming took 5 bases from V and 4 from J; bases not matched to a gene: 6. The CDR3 contains 15 residues. The CDR3 is CASSPGQANNEKLFF. In DNA form, the CDR3 reads TGTGCCAGCAGCCCGGGACAGGCGAATAATGAAAAACTGTTTTTT.

The chain couples TRBV9 to TRBJ1-2; TRBD1 agrees at 11 bases. This CDR3 comprises 14 residues. J lost 8 bases, V lost 5 bases, and 8 bases had no gene match. Germline assignment: CDR1 SGDLS and CDR2 YYNGEE. CDR3 DNA sequence: TGTGCCAGCAGTATTGGACAGGGGGCGCGGGGCTACACCTTC. Translation: CASSIGQGARGYTF.

The rearrangement uses TRBV4-1 and TRBJ2-1; 10 bases map to TRBD2. This CDR3 has 16 residues. CDR1 is MGHRA, CDR2 YSYEKL, per germline. J lost 7 bases, V lost 1 base, and 7 bases had no gene match. Written as DNA, the CDR3 is TGCGCCAGCAGCCAAGTAGGGAGCGGGAGGGGAAATGAGCAGTTCTTC. It yields the protein CASSQVGSGRGNEQFF.

The chain couples TRBV2 to TRBJ2-1; perhaps TRBD2 as D (5 bases). This CDR3 comprises 13 residues. V lost 6 bases to trimming and J lost 6 bases, with 12 bases between them. Per the germline V gene, CDR1 is SNHLY and CDR2 is FYNNEI. The CDR3 loop is CASRVQGGNEQFF. DNA for the CDR3: TGTGCCAGCAGAGTTCAAGGAGGCAATGAGCAGTTCTTC.

This chain joins TRBV7-3 and TRBJ1-1; 7 bases align to TRBD1. Germline V gene lookup returns CDR1 SGHTA and CDR2 FQGTGA. The V gene end was trimmed by 5 bases and the J gene end by 3 bases; junction bases not matched to a gene: 3. The CDR3 totals 13 residues. In DNA, the CDR3 is TGTGCCAGCAGCCACGACAGGGACACTGAAGCTTTCTTT. Its protein product is CASSHDRDTEAFF.

The V and J genes are TRBV6-4 and TRBJ2-2; weak D call: TRBD2 (6 bases). From germline, CDR1 is MRHNA and CDR2 SNTAGT. V was trimmed by 5 bases and J by 2 bases, leaving 9 bases between them. CDR3 length: 14 amino acids. Written as DNA, the CDR3 is TGTGCCAGCAGTAAGGAGGGAAACACCGGGGAGCTGTTTTTT. Translated, it gives CASSKEGNTGELFF.

The V and J genes are TRBV9 and TRBJ1-2, with a possible D match to TRBD1 (5 bases). This CDR3 spans 13 amino acids. Trimming took 0 bases from V and 3 from J, leaving 6 bases between them. Per the germline V gene, CDR1 is SGDLS and CDR2 is YYNGEE. The CDR3: CASSVGGDYGYTF. The CDR3, as DNA: TGTGCCAGCAGCGTAGGGGGGGACTATGGCTACACCTTC.

J is TRBJ2-2 and V is TRBV5-6; the match to TRBD2 covers 11 bases. The CDR3 has 17 amino acids. Germline assignment: CDR1 SGHDT and CDR2 YYEEEE. V gave up 3 bases and J gave up 4 bases; unmatched junction bases: 8. The CDR3, as DNA: TGTGCCAGCAGCTCCCTCGTTAGCGGGAGGGGCACCGGGGAGCTGTTTTTT. Translation gives CASSSLVSGRGTGELFF. Full variable domain (remainder filled in from reference TRBV5-6 and TRBJ2-2): DAGVTQSPTHLIKTRGQQVTLRCSPKSGHDTVSWYQQALGQGPQFIFQYYEEEERQRGNFPDRFSGHQFPNYSSELNVNALLLGDSALYLCASSSLVSGRGTGELFFGEGSRLTVL.

The chain carries TRBV18 and TRBJ2-1, with no clear D. Germline-derived CDR1 and CDR2 are KGHSH and LQKENI. CDR3 size: 15 residues. V lost 2 bases to trimming and J lost 0 bases, with 8 bases between them. The CDR3 bases are TGTGCCAGCTCACCAGCGGTGAGCTCCTACAATGAGCAGTTCTTC. It is translated as CASSPAVSSYNEQFF.

The rearrangement joins TRBV10-1 to TRBJ2-1, with TRBD1 as a possible D gene (5 bases). The CDR3 totals 14 residues. CDR1 and CDR2 from the germline V gene are WNHNN and SYGVQD (reference sequence). Trimming shortened V by 9 bases and J by 0 bases, and 12 bases separated the two germline ends. The CDR3 reads CARDGDSSYNEQFF. CDR3 sequence (DNA): TGCGCCAGAGATGGCGACAGCTCCTACAATGAGCAGTTCTTC.

The chain is built from TRBV28 and TRBJ2-1; 12 bases are a match to TRBD2. This CDR3 is 23 amino acids long. Trimming took 6 bases from V and 9 from J; bases not matched to a gene: 33. From germline, CDR1 is MDHEN and CDR2 SYDVKM. DNA of the CDR3: TGTGCCAGCAGCCCCGGGCAGATTTTAGACTGGACTAGCGGGATGTCGGGTTGGGGTGAGCAGTTCTTC. Protein product: CASSPGQILDWTSGMSGWGEQFF.

This chain uses TRBV30 with TRBJ1-5; 7 nucleotides match TRBD1. V was pared by 1 base and J by 4 bases, with 4 bases of the junction left unmatched. Germline V gene sequence: CDR1 GTSNPN, CDR2 SVGIG (reference sequence). CDR3 length: 14 residues. The CDR3 DNA follows: TGTGCCTGGAGTGCCGGACAGGAAAATCAGCCCCAGCATTTT. This sequence encodes CAWSAGQENQPQHF. The full variable domain, in which reference TRBV30 and TRBJ1-5 provide the parts outside the CDR3, is SQTIHQWPATLVQPVGSPLSLECTVEGTSNPNLYWYRQAAGRGLQLLFYSVGIGQISSEVPQNLSASRPQDRQFILSSKKLLLSDSGFYLCAWSAGQENQPQHFGDGTRLSIL.

The gene calls are TRBV5-4 and TRBJ1-2; a possible D gene is TRBD1 (5 bases). Between the trimmed V and J ends, which lost 2 bases and 6 bases, there was a span of 11 bases. Germline V lookup: CDR1 SGHNT, CDR2 YYREEE (reference sequence). The CDR3 contains 13 residues. In nucleotides, the CDR3 is TGTGCCAGCAGCTTCGTACAAGGGGATGGCTACACCTTC. Amino acid sequence: CASSFVQGDGYTF.

This chain connects TRBV10-3 to TRBJ2-2; D possibly corresponds to TRBD2 (6 bases). The CDR3 totals 13 residues. Germline CDR1 ENHRY, CDR2 SYGVKD. V was pared by 8 bases and J by 4 bases, with 11 bases between. The CDR3 sequence: CAIHRGGTGELFF. The CDR3 DNA follows: TGTGCCATCCATCGGGGAGGCACCGGGGAGCTGTTTTTT.

This sequence joins TRBV19 and TRBJ2-3; D is ambiguous. With 3 bases removed from V and 2 bases from J, the gap between germline ends came to 6 bases. CDR1 is LNHDA, CDR2 SQIVND, per germline (reference sequence). The CDR3 contains 13 residues. Here the CDR3 DNA reads TGTGCCAGTAGTATCGGTACCACAGATACGCAGTATTTT. Its translation is CASSIGTTDTQYF.

The sample holds one count of this clone. This chain uses TRBV9 with TRBJ1-5, with 10 bases identical to TRBD1. The ends lost 2 bases at V and 5 bases at J; junction bases unmatched: 4. Germline loops: CDR1 SGDLS, CDR2 YYNGEE. CDR3 length equals 15 residues. Written as DNA, the CDR3 is TGTGCCAGCAGCGTGGGACAGGGGAACCATCAGCCCCAGCATTTT. This gives the protein CASSVGQGNHQPQHF.

V usage is TRBV10-3 and J usage is TRBJ1-1; TRBD1 might be the D (5 bases). This CDR3 region has 13 residues. V lost 7 bases, J lost 4 bases, and 13 bases lay in between. Germline loops: CDR1 ENHRY, CDR2 SYGVKD. As DNA, the CDR3 is TGTGCCATCAATGGGGCCGGGGGCACTGAAGCTTTCTTT. This codes for CAINGAGGTEAFF.